Each of the 32 T cell receptor beta chains below was sequenced from the same sample in a study of CD8+CD57+ T cells in acquired aplastic anemia. Genomic DNA, serving as template, underwent TCR beta VDJ and CDR3 profiling. TCRdb used MiXCR to reprocess the reads, holding one entry per CDR3 protein. The sample carries about 150,000 distinct CDR3 sequences, roughly 40% recorded once. Sequencing was carried out using sorted CD4+, CD8+, or CD8+CD57+ T cells (not recorded which) from PBMCs. Receptor source: a human donor in good health, serving as a control.

The V and J genes are TRBV5-6 and TRBJ1-2, with 10 positions matching TRBD1. The CDR3 is 15 residues long. The junction had 11 bases not matched to a gene; V was cut back by 4 bases and J by 8 bases. Germline V gene sequence: CDR1 SGHDT, CDR2 YYEEEE. This CDR3 is CASSGWTGGSEGYTF. The CDR3 DNA is TGTGCCAGCAGCGGATGGACAGGGGGTAGTGAGGGCTACACCTTC.

This clonotype showed up many times. The V call is TRBV29-1, the J call TRBJ2-5; D assignment may be TRBD1 or TRBD2 (5 bases each). The CDR3 length is 13 residues. Trimming pared 5 bases from V and 5 bases from J, leaving 15 bases between. Germline values: CDR1 SQVTM, CDR2 ANQGSEA. The DNA for the CDR3 is TGCAGCGTTCAACGGGGACCCACCGAGACCCAGTACTTC. As protein: CSVQRGPTETQYF.

The genes are TRBV10-3 and TRBJ2-7; a possible D gene is TRBD1 (5 bases). V gave up 4 bases and J gave up 3 bases, with 7 bases separating them. Germline V CDR1 and CDR2: ENHRY, SYGVKD. The CDR3 is made up of 12 amino acids. Written as DNA, the CDR3 is TGTGCCATCAGTGGGGGCCGCTACGAGCAGTACTTC. It codes for CAISGGRYEQYF.

At least ten counts were recorded for this clonotype. This chain joins TRBV30 and TRBJ2-7; D is perhaps TRBD1 (6 bases). CDR3 length equals 13 residues. From germline, CDR1 is GTSNPN and CDR2 SVGIG (reference sequence). Trimming removed 0 bases at V and 2 bases at J, with 8 bases between. The CDR3 DNA sequence: TGTGCCTGGAGTGTAGGGGGTCCCTACGAGCAGTACTTC. Translating gives CAWSVGGPYEQYF.

This clonotype was observed a handful of times. The V call is TRBV5-6, the J call TRBJ2-4, with D maybe TRBD2 (6 bases). V shed 4 bases and J shed 0 bases, with 11 bases lying between them. The CDR3 loop spans 15 amino acids. Germline CDR1 reads SGHDT; CDR2 reads YYEEEE. The CDR3: CASSGGFLAKNIQYF. The CDR3 nucleotides are TGTGCCAGCAGCGGGGGGTTTCTAGCCAAAAACATTCAGTACTTC.

Details on this clonotype: The germline gene is not matched at one end of the junction; a read error may be the cause. The V call is TRBV4-3, the J call TRBJ2-7; D is unresolved. The CDR3 length is 13 residues. CDR1 LGHNA and CDR2 YSLEER come from the germline V gene. The CDR3 spells CASSQETGVLPSF. The CDR3 nucleotides are TGCGCCAGCAGCCAAGAGACCGGAGTACTACCTTCTTTC.

On this clonotype itself: The junction departs from the called germline gene at one end, perhaps through a read error. The chain has TRBV24-1 and TRBJ1-2; 10 bases match TRBD1. Germline assignment: CDR1 KGHDR and CDR2 SFDVKD. The CDR3 spans 15 residues. Here the CDR3 DNA reads TGTGCCACCAGTGATTCCGGGACAGGGGCTTATGACTACACCTTC. Translation gives CATSDSGTGAYDYTF.

In regard to this clonotype: A read error is possible here, since a much larger clone lies one base away. The conserved phenylalanine or tryptophan is not found at the CDR3 terminus, so this likely reflects a read error. The rearrangement links TRBV9 to TRBJ2-3; no definite D call. There are 15 residues in the CDR3. With 0 bases removed from V and 2 bases from J, the gap between germline ends came to 10 bases. Germline V lookup: CDR1 SGDLS, CDR2 YYNGEE. The CDR3 sequence is CASSVDQGYTDTQYL. DNA of the CDR3: TGTGCCAGCAGCGTAGACCAAGGGTACACAGATACGCAGTATCTT.

This clonotype has only one observation. The rearrangement uses TRBV10-2 and TRBJ2-3; 7 nucleotides align to TRBD1. The CDR3 contains 17 residues. The germline V gene encodes CDR1 WSHSY and CDR2 SAAADI. V dropped 6 bases and J dropped 0; count of bases not matched to a gene: 12. The CDR3 loop reads CASSLRAGGSSTDTQYF. The CDR3 DNA reads TGCGCCAGCAGCTTGAGGGCAGGGGGTTCGAGCACAGATACGCAGTATTTT.

This clonotype occurred many times. The chain recombines TRBV6-6 with TRBJ2-5, with D possibly TRBD2 on 6 matching bases. Trimming removed 5 bases at V and 5 bases at J, with 12 bases between. This CDR3 region has 13 residues. Germline-derived CDR1 and CDR2 are MNHNY and SVGAGI (reference sequence). In DNA form, the CDR3 reads TGTGCCAGCAGTGGGGGAGGCTCGGAGACCCAGTACTTC. It yields the protein CASSGGGSETQYF.

CDR3 sequence reads: CASRRQGIYAGELFF. In nucleotides, the CDR3 is TGTGCCAGCAGACGACAGGGAATATACGCCGGGGAGCTGTTTTTT. This chain connects TRBV6-1 to TRBJ2-2; 7 nucleotides agree with TRBD1. Trimming at V came to 6 bases and at J to 6 bases, leaving 10 bases not matched to a gene. Germline CDR1 MNHNS, CDR2 SASEGT. The CDR3 extends over 15 amino acids.

The chain carries TRBV24-1 and TRBJ1-4; D might be TRBD1 (5 bases). CDR1 is KGHDR and CDR2 is SFDVKD in the germline V gene. This CDR3 is 15 amino acids long. Deletions cut 1 base from V and 4 bases from J, with 9 bases between. Here the CDR3 reads CATSDFGGDNEKLFF. In nucleotides, the CDR3 is TGTGCCACCAGTGATTTCGGGGGGGATAATGAAAAACTGTTTTTT.

In its sample, this clonotype was seen many times. The V and J genes are TRBV24-1 and TRBJ1-2; D gene unclear. V was trimmed by 3 bases and J by 6 bases, leaving 16 bases between them. Per the germline V gene, CDR1 is KGHDR and CDR2 is SFDVKD. The CDR3 covers 15 residues. In nucleotides, the CDR3 is TGTGCCACCAGTGATACCTGGACGAGGAGCCATGGCTACACCTTC. It is translated as CATSDTWTRSHGYTF.

This clonotype was seen only a few times. V and J are TRBV24-1 and TRBJ2-7; perhaps D is TRBD1 or TRBD2 (5 bases each). The CDR3 has 12 amino acids. Trimming took 4 bases from V and 6 from J, leaving 9 bases between them. The germline V gene has CDR1 KGHDR and CDR2 SFDVKD. The CDR3 loop reads CATSDERGEQYF. The CDR3 region has the DNA TGTGCCACCAGTGACGAGAGGGGCGAGCAGTACTTC.

V is TRBV25-1 and J is TRBJ1-2; TRBD1 is a possible D gene (6 bases). Trimming stripped 8 bases from V and 8 bases from J, with 21 bases between. The CDR3 contains 14 residues. CDR1 and CDR2 (germline): MGHDK, SYGVNS. CDR3 sequence reads: CASLGAAGVGGYTF. CDR3 nucleotide sequence: TGTGCCAGCCTCGGGGCAGCAGGGGTAGGGGGCTACACCTTC.

J is TRBJ1-1 and V is TRBV20-1; D remains unclear. The CDR3 is 14 residues long. With 1 base removed from V and 4 bases from J, the gap between germline ends came to 13 bases. CDR1 is DFQATT, CDR2 SNEGSKA, per germline (reference sequence). CDR3 nucleotides: TGCAGTGCTAGAGCCCCCACCTTTGGCACTGAAGCTTTCTTT. It codes for CSARAPTFGTEAFF.

This clonotype is a singleton in its sample. The chain is built from TRBV15 and TRBJ2-5, with 7 bases aligning to TRBD1. Looked up from germline, CDR1 is LNHNV and CDR2 is YYDKDF (reference sequence). V shed 8 bases and J 10 bases; nucleotides not matched to a gene: 13. The CDR3 runs to 13 residues. CDR3 coding DNA: TGTGCCACCTCCGACAGGGTTAGGGTTGGCCAGTACTTC. Amino acids: CATSDRVRVGQYF.

As DNA, the CDR3 is TGTGCCACCAGCGATCCGGGTTACGATGAGCAGTTCTTC. Translating gives CATSDPGYDEQFF. The chain joins TRBV24-1 to TRBJ2-1; D is ambiguous. The length of the CDR3 is 13 residues. In germline, CDR1 is KGHDR, CDR2 SFDVKD. V shed 7 bases and J shed 8 bases, with 14 bases lying between them.

This clonotype was observed many times. This sequence joins TRBV6-1 and TRBJ2-1; 12 bases match TRBD2. This CDR3 region has 15 residues. The germline CDR1 and CDR2 sequences are MNHNS and SASEGT. The ends lost 6 bases at V and 8 bases at J; junction bases unmatched: 8. Here the CDR3 DNA reads TGTGCCAGCAGGCTAGCGGGAGGGCCAAGGGATGAGCAGTTCTTC. Protein: CASRLAGGPRDEQFF.

A note on this clonotype: A much larger clone differs by one base, so this may be a read error. This sequence joins TRBV3-1 and TRBJ1-6; possibly TRBD1 for D (6 bases). Germline V gene sequence: CDR1 LGHDT, CDR2 YNNKEL (reference sequence). The CDR3 loop spans 13 amino acids. The DNA for the CDR3 is TGTGCCAGCAGCCGGGGGCTCGGATCACCCCCCCACTTT. Translating it yields CASSRGLGSPPHF.

This clonotype came up a few times. The chain couples TRBV19 to TRBJ1-2; 11 nucleotides line up with TRBD1. From germline, CDR1 is LNHDA and CDR2 SQIVND (reference sequence). CDR3 length: 15 residues. The V and J ends lost 2 bases and 6 bases, in that order; junction bases with no gene match: 5. The CDR3 region is CASSIWDRGTHGYTF. Here the CDR3 DNA reads TGTGCCAGTAGTATATGGGACAGGGGGACCCATGGCTACACCTTC.

In its sample, this clonotype was seen a few times. The chain carries TRBV25-1 and TRBJ2-6; D may be TRBD2 (5 bases). Germline V gene sequence: CDR1 MGHDK, CDR2 SYGVNS. There are 18 residues in the CDR3. V was shortened by 8 bases and J by 0 bases, with 20 bases between the two germline ends. CDR3 residues: CASRGVPGLCSGANVLTF. The CDR3 region has the DNA TGTGCCAGCCGGGGAGTCCCCGGGCTGTGCTCTGGGGCCAACGTCCTGACTTTC. The variable domain in full, with the rest retrieved from reference TRBV25-1 and TRBJ2-6, is EADIYQTPRYLVIGTGKKITLECSQTMGHDKMYWYQQDPGMELHLIHYSYGVNSTEKGDLSSESTVSRIRTEHFPLTLESARPSHTSQYLCASRGVPGLCSGANVLTFGAGSRLTVL.

This clonotype is categorized as medium-sized. V usage is TRBV10-1 and J usage is TRBJ2-2; D not certain. Per the germline V gene, CDR1 is WNHNN and CDR2 is SYGVQD (reference sequence). The CDR3 length is 13 residues. V was pared by 6 bases and J by 2 bases, with 7 bases between. Written as DNA, the CDR3 is TGCGCCAGCAGCGAGACAAACACCGGGGAGCTGTTTTTT. Translation gives CASSETNTGELFF.

The gene calls are TRBV7-9 and TRBJ2-7; the D is unclear. Trimming left V 1 base short and J 4 bases short, with 8 bases between. Germline CDR1 reads SEHNR; CDR2 reads FQNEAQ (reference sequence). This CDR3 has 13 residues. The CDR3 loop reads CASSLGTLYEQYF. The DNA of the CDR3 is TGTGCCAGCAGCTTAGGGACCCTTTACGAGCAGTACTTC.

This clonotype was picked up many times. This chain links TRBV15 with TRBJ2-2; D gene unclear. V lost 1 base and J lost 4, with 10 bases in between. This CDR3 is built from 15 residues. Germline V gene sequence: CDR1 LNHNV, CDR2 YYDKDF (reference sequence). The chain's CDR3 is CATSRGGTLTGELFF. CDR3 nucleotide sequence: TGTGCCACCAGCAGAGGCGGCACTCTCACCGGGGAGCTGTTTTTT.

This clonotype was seen more than once but under ten times. As DNA, the CDR3 is TGTGCCAGCAGCCAAGATCCGGACAGGGCAGATACGCAGTATTTT. Its translation: CASSQDPDRADTQYF. The chain uses TRBV3-1 and TRBJ2-3; 8 bases map to TRBD1. The CDR3 extends over 15 amino acids. After removal of 0 bases from V and 4 bases from J, the junction contained 3 bases not matched to a gene. Germline CDR1 reads LGHDT; CDR2 reads YNNKEL (reference sequence).

As regards this clonotype: A read error is possible here, since a much larger clone lies one base away. Since the CDR3 does not end with the conserved phenylalanine or tryptophan, this likely comes from a read error. This chain joins TRBV6-5 and TRBJ2-3; D remains ambiguous. V lost 4 bases and J lost 1, with 15 bases in between. Germline V lookup: CDR1 MNHEY, CDR2 SVGAGI. This CDR3 region has 16 residues. The CDR3 nucleotides are TGTGCCAGCAGTTCAAGACTGCAGTCCCGCACAGATACGCAGTATTCT. Translation: CASSSRLQSRTDTQYS.

This rearrangement joins TRBV19 to TRBJ2-2; D unclear. This CDR3 has 14 amino acids. Germline V gene sequence: CDR1 LNHDA, CDR2 SQIVND (reference sequence). Trimming left V 3 bases short and J 6 bases short, with 11 bases between. CDR3 in DNA: TGTGCCAGTAGTATCCCCTCGGGTTCCGGGGAGCTGTTTTTT. This codes for CASSIPSGSGELFF.

This clonotype was found many times. The chain combines TRBV5-1 with TRBJ2-3; no clear D gene. Per germline, CDR1 SGHRS and CDR2 YFSETQ. This CDR3 contains 13 residues. Trimming took 1 base from V and 2 from J, leaving 5 bases between them. CDR3 region: CASSLLTTDTQYF. The CDR3, as DNA: TGCGCCAGCAGCTTGCTCACCACAGATACGCAGTATTTT.

This clonotype has just one count. A single base separates this from a much larger clone, so it may be a read error. This chain connects TRBV9 to TRBJ1-1; TRBD1 matches at 7 bases. The CDR3 length is 17 residues. The germline V gene encodes CDR1 SGDLS and CDR2 YYNGEE. CDR3 nucleotides: TGTGCCAGCAGCGTAGACCCACGCGACAGGGTGAACACTGGAGCTTTCTTT. Translation: CASSVDPRDRVNTGAFF.

CDR3: CASSETGGIWETQYF. The CDR3 region has the DNA TGTGCCAGCAGTGAGACAGGGGGCATTTGGGAGACCCAGTACTTC. The V gene is TRBV2, the J gene TRBJ2-5; TRBD1 matches 10 bases. CDR1 and CDR2 (germline): SNHLY, FYNNEI. The J segment lost 5 bases and the V segment lost 3 bases, leaving 6 bases of the junction unmatched. There are 15 residues in the CDR3.

In this sample, this clonotype turned up many times. The chain carries TRBV28 and TRBJ2-7, with D perhaps matching TRBD2 (7 bases). V gave up 5 bases and J gave up 7 bases, with 24 bases separating them. Per germline, CDR1 MDHEN and CDR2 SYDVKM. The CDR3 contains 16 residues. The DNA for the CDR3 is TGTGCCAGCAGTCCTCGAGGGGGGGCTATACGCTGGGAGCAGTACTTC. Amino acid sequence: CASSPRGGAIRWEQYF.